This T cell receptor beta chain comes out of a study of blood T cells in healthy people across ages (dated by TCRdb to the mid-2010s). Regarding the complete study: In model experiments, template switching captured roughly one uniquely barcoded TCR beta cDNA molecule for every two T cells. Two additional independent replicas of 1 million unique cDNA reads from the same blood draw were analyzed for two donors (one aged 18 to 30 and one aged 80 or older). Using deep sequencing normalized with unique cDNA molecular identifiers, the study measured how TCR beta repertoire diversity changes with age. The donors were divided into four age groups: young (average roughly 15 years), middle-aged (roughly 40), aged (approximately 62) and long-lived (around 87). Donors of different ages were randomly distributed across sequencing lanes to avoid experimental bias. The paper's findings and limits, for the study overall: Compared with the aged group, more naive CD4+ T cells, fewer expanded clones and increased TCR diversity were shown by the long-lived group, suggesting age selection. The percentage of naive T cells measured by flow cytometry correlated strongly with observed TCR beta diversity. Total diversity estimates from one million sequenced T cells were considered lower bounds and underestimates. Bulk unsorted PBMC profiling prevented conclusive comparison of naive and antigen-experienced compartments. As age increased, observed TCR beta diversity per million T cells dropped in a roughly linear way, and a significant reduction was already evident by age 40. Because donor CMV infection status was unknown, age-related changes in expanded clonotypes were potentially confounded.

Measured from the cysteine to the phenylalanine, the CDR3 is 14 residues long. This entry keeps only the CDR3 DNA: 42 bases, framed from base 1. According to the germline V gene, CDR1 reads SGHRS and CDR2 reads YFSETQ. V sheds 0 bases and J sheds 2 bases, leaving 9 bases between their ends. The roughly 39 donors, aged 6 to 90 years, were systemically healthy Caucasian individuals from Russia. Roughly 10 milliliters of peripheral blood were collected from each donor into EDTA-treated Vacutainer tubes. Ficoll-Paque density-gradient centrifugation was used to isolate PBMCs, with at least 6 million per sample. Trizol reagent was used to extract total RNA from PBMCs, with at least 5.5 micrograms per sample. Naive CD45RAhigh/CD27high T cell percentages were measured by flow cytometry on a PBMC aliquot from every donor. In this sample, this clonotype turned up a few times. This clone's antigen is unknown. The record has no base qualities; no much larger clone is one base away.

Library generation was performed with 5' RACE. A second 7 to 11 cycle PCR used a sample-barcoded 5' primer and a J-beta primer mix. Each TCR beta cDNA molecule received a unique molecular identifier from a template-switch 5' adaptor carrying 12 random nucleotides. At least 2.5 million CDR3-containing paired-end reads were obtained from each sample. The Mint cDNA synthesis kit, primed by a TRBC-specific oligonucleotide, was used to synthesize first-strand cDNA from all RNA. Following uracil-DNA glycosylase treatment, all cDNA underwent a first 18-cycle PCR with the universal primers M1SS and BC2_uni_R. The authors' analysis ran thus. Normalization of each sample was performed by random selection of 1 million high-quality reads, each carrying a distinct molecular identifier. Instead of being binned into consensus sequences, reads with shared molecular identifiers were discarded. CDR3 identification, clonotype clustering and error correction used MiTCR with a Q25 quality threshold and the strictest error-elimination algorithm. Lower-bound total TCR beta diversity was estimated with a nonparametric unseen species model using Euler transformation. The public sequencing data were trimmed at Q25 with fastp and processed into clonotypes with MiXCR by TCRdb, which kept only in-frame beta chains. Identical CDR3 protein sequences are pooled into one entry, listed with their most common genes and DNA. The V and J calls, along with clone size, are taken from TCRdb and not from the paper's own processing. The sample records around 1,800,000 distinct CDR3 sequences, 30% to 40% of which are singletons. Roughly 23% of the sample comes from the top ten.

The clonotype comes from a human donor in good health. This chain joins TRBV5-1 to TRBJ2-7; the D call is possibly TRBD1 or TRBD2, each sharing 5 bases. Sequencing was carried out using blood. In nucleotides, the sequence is TGCGCCAGCAGCTTGGAAGGGGACGCCTACGAGCAGTACTTC. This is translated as CASSLEGDAYEQYF.